The next 6 T cell receptor beta chains were all read from a single sample in a study of chemoradiotherapy in HPV16-positive cancers. Profiled with immunoSEQ multiplex PCR; TCRdb holds only in-frame clones, not every one. The table has 20,000 to 25,000 clones, 86% seen once; the top ten hold 3.5% to 6%. The starting material was blood, obtained from a patient who underwent chemoradiotherapy. The receptors were sampled from a human donor with HPV-associated anogenital cancer.

V and J are TRBV4-2 and TRBJ1-4, with a tentative D call TRBD1 (5 bases). Germline CDR1 is LGHNA and CDR2 is YNFKEQ. V lost 0 bases to trimming and J lost 9 bases, with 5 bases between them. This CDR3 contains 12 residues. The CDR3 DNA reads TGTGCCAGCAGCCAAGAGGGGCAAAAACTGTTTTTT. Translation: CASSQEGQKLFF.

The rearrangement joins TRBV5-4 to TRBJ1-1; D possibly corresponds to TRBD1 (5 bases). Deletions cut 1 base from V and 2 bases from J, with 9 bases between. The CDR3 is made up of 14 amino acids. CDR1 is SGHNT, CDR2 YYREEE, per germline (reference sequence). CDR3 bases: TGTGCCAGCAGCTTGACAGGTTTTAACACTGAAGCTTTCTTT. This encodes CASSLTGFNTEAFF. Looking up the rest from reference TRBV5-4 and TRBJ1-1 gives the full variable domain: ETGVTQSPTHLIKTRGQQVTLRCSSQSGHNTVSWYQQALGQGPQFIFQYYREEENGRGNFPPRFSGLQFPNYSSELNVNALELDDSALYLCASSLTGFNTEAFFGQGTRLTVV.

The rearrangement links TRBV13 to TRBJ1-3; D not certain. The CDR3 contains 13 residues. CDR1 is PRHDT and CDR2 is FYEKMQ in the germline V gene (reference sequence). Trimming took 5 bases from V and 0 from J, leaving 5 bases between them. This CDR3 reads CASSHSSGNTIYF. In DNA form, the CDR3 reads TGTGCCAGCAGCCACAGCTCTGGAAACACCATATATTTT.

The chain uses TRBV7-2 and TRBJ1-3; D remains unclear. The germline gives CDR1 SGHTA, CDR2 FQGNSA. The CDR3 runs to 17 residues. V lost 3 bases, J lost 4 bases, and 19 bases lay in between. This CDR3 reads CASSFLAAGSGGNTIYF. In DNA form, the CDR3 reads TGTGCCAGCAGCTTTTTAGCAGCCGGCAGTGGAGGAAACACCATATATTTT.

The J gene is TRBJ2-7, the V gene TRBV7-9, with 7 bases aligning to TRBD1. The CDR3 length is 16 residues. V lost 2 bases to trimming and J lost 4 bases; unmatched junction nucleotides: 11. Germline CDR1 is SEHNR and CDR2 is FQNEAQ (reference sequence). As DNA, the CDR3 is TGTGCCAGCAGCTTAAACCCCGACAGGGCGGCTTACGAGCAGTACTTC. Protein: CASSLNPDRAAYEQYF.

This chain joins TRBV9 and TRBJ2-7; 11 nucleotides match TRBD1. The CDR3 covers 15 residues. The V and J ends lost 4 bases and 2 bases, in that order; junction bases with no gene match: 5. Germline CDR1 SGDLS, CDR2 YYNGEE. The CDR3 reads CASSPGQGAAYEQYF. The CDR3 coding sequence is TGTGCCAGCAGCCCCGGACAGGGGGCCGCCTACGAGCAGTACTTC.